One sample yielded the 24 T cell receptor beta chains listed below, sequenced in a study of control samples from healthy donors and cancer patients. Using immunoSEQ multiplex PCR, the repertoire was profiled, and TCRdb retains in-frame clones only, with some absent. The data contain roughly 130,000 clones, roughly 90% of them singletons. Sample: blood. The source of these receptors is a man between 18 and 29 years old in good health.

Remarks on this clone: Other DNA variants within this sample encode the same CDR3. The rearrangement uses TRBV29-1 and TRBJ1-1, with D uncertain. Germline CDR1 is SQVTM and CDR2 is ANQGSEA. The CDR3 has 12 residues. Trimming shortened V by 3 bases and J by 1 base, and 6 bases separated the two germline ends. CDR3: CSVEGGNTEAFF. The CDR3 region has the DNA TGCAGCGTTGAGGGCGGGAACACTGAAGCTTTCTTT.

The chain has TRBV20-1 and TRBJ1-2; D call uncertain. The CDR3 contains 10 residues. The V end lost 3 bases, the J end lost 8 bases, and 7 bases lay between the germline ends. CDR1 is DFQATT and CDR2 is SNEGSKA in the germline V gene (reference sequence). The CDR3 loop is CSASGAGYTF. The DNA for the CDR3 is TGCAGTGCTAGCGGTGCGGGCTACACCTTC.

The chain links TRBV6-6 to TRBJ2-1; 11 bases map to TRBD2. After removal of 5 bases from V and 4 bases from J, the junction contained 7 bases not matched to a gene. The CDR3 covers 16 residues. Germline values: CDR1 MNHNY, CDR2 SVGAGI (reference sequence). CDR3 amino acids: CASSRRTSGGYNEQFF. CDR3 nucleotides: TGTGCCAGCAGTCGACGTACTAGCGGGGGTTACAATGAGCAGTTCTTC.

The chain carries TRBV11-2 and TRBJ2-5; 11 positions agree with TRBD2. CDR1 and CDR2 (germline): SGHAT, FQNNGV. The CDR3 is 16 amino acids. V shed 2 bases and J 3 bases; nucleotides not matched to a gene: 5. CDR3 sequence: CASSLFPSGGKETQYF. The CDR3 DNA follows: TGTGCCAGCAGCTTATTTCCTAGCGGGGGGAAAGAGACCCAGTACTTC.

J is TRBJ2-1 and V is TRBV11-2, with 8 positions matching TRBD1. In germline, CDR1 is SGHAT, CDR2 FQNNGV. There are 15 residues in the CDR3. With 4 bases clipped from V and 5 bases from J, the junction kept 7 bases outside the gene matches. CDR3 sequence: CASSSGTGGHNEQFF. In DNA, the CDR3 is TGTGCCAGCAGCTCCGGGACAGGTGGTCACAATGAGCAGTTCTTC.

For this clone: Other DNA sequences in the sample encode the same CDR3. The CDR3 DNA reads TGTGCCAGCAGCTGGGGACAGGGGTGGACTGAAGCTTTCTTT. Its translation is CASSWGQGWTEAFF. V usage is TRBV5-6 and J usage is TRBJ1-1; 10 nucleotides line up with TRBD1. Germline values: CDR1 SGHDT, CDR2 YYEEEE. The CDR3 runs 14 residues. Trimming took 3 bases from V and 5 from J; bases not matched to a gene: 4.

With regard to this clone: Other nucleotide sequences from this sample produce the same CDR3. CDR3 nucleotides: TGCGCCAGCAGCTTCCTAGCGGGGGAAGAGACCCAGTACTTC. It codes for CASSFLAGEETQYF. The chain couples TRBV5-1 to TRBJ2-5; 10 bases are a match to TRBD2. The V and J ends lost 2 bases and 3 bases, in that order; junction bases with no gene match: 1. Germline V gives CDR1 SGHRS, CDR2 YFSETQ. This CDR3 region has 14 residues.

This chain's CDR3 is CASTQPSSTDTQYF. In DNA form, the CDR3 reads TGCGCCAGCACCCAACCTTCTAGCACAGATACGCAGTATTTT. The chain uses TRBV5-1 and TRBJ2-3; D is undetermined. V lost 6 bases, J lost 0 bases, and 11 bases lay in between. CDR1 SGHRS and CDR2 YFSETQ come from the germline V gene. The CDR3 has 14 residues.

Concerning this clone itself: Other DNA sequences from this sample encode an identical CDR3 as well. The chain combines TRBV2 with TRBJ1-3; 7 nucleotides agree with TRBD1. J was trimmed by 4 bases and V by 6 bases; bases with no gene match: 3. The germline CDR1 and CDR2 sequences are SNHLY and FYNNEI. The CDR3 has 13 amino acids. CDR3 sequence reads: CASRRDSGNTIYF. DNA for the CDR3: TGTGCCAGCAGGAGGGACAGCGGAAACACCATATATTTT.

The chain uses TRBV29-1 and TRBJ2-6; 7 nucleotides align to TRBD1. V lost 4 bases, J lost 0 bases, and 9 bases stayed unmatched. There are 17 residues in the CDR3. In germline, CDR1 is SQVTM, CDR2 ANQGSEA. The CDR3: CSVADTGDPSGANVLTF. The CDR3, as DNA: TGCAGCGTTGCGGATACAGGGGACCCCTCTGGGGCCAACGTCCTGACTTTC.

The rearrangement links TRBV10-2 to TRBJ2-7, with D tentatively TRBD1 or TRBD2 (6 bases each). CDR3 size: 15 residues. From germline, CDR1 is WSHSY and CDR2 SAAADI. Between the trimmed V and J ends, which lost 6 bases and 3 bases, there was a span of 18 bases. CDR3 in amino acids: CASSGGGTKIYEQYF. Here the CDR3 DNA reads TGCGCCAGCAGCGGAGGGGGGACCAAGATCTACGAGCAGTACTTC.

The V call is TRBV2, the J call TRBJ1-5; D is unclear. Trimming removed 3 bases at V and 4 bases at J, with 10 bases between. Germline-derived CDR1 and CDR2 are SNHLY and FYNNEI. The CDR3 is 14 residues long. CDR3 nucleotide sequence: TGTGCCAGCAGTGATGGGTTTAGGAATCAGCCCCAGCATTTT. Residues: CASSDGFRNQPQHF.

This chain uses TRBV7-9 with TRBJ2-1; D might be TRBD1 (6 bases). Deletions cut 5 bases from V and 0 bases from J, with 17 bases between. CDR3 size: 17 residues. Germline V gene data show CDR1 as SEHNR and CDR2 as FQNEAQ (reference sequence). CDR3 DNA sequence: TGTGCCAGCAGCCTGCCCAGGGGACACAGCTCCTACAATGAGCAGTTCTTC. It encodes CASSLPRGHSSYNEQFF. Variable domain in full (rest from reference TRBV7-9 and TRBJ2-1): DTGVSQNPRHKITKRGQNVTFRCDPISEHNRLYWYRQTLGQGPEFLTYFQNEAQLEKSRLLSDRFSAERPKGSFSTLEIQRTEQGDSAMYLCASSLPRGHSSYNEQFFGPGTRLTVL.

The rearrangement links TRBV5-1 to TRBJ2-7; D perhaps matches TRBD1 (5 bases). V lost 3 bases and J 2 bases, leaving 15 bases between the germline ends. The CDR3 consists of 15 residues. The germline V gene encodes CDR1 SGHRS and CDR2 YFSETQ. In DNA, the CDR3 is TGCGCCAGCAGCTCTCGACAGCAAGGAACCTACGAGCAGTACTTC. As protein: CASSSRQQGTYEQYF.

This chain connects TRBV29-1 to TRBJ2-1, with 7 nucleotides matching TRBD1. The germline V gene has CDR1 SQVTM and CDR2 ANQGSEA. The CDR3 extends over 14 amino acids. V gave up 7 bases and J gave up 4 bases; unmatched junction bases: 10. Here the CDR3 DNA reads TGCAGCGCTACGAGGGACAGTAATTACAATGAGCAGTTCTTC. Translation: CSATRDSNYNEQFF.

V usage is TRBV15 and J usage is TRBJ1-5, with D tentatively TRBD1 (5 bases). Per the germline V gene, CDR1 is LNHNV and CDR2 is YYDKDF (reference sequence). V lost 0 bases and J 9 bases, leaving 21 bases between the germline ends. The CDR3 runs 17 residues. The CDR3 loop is CATSRDRSPAVQGPQHF. The DNA for the CDR3 is TGTGCCACCAGCAGAGATCGGTCACCCGCTGTCCAGGGGCCCCAGCATTTT.

The rearrangement uses TRBV6-1 and TRBJ1-5; D might be TRBD1 (5 bases). The V end lost 0 bases, the J end lost 2 bases, and 11 bases lay between the germline ends. Germline V lookup: CDR1 MNHNS, CDR2 SASEGT. There are 16 residues in the CDR3. CDR3 DNA: TGTGCCAGCAGTGAAGCCATAGGGGTCGGCAATCAGCCCCAGCATTTT. Residues: CASSEAIGVGNQPQHF.

The chain recombines TRBV30 with TRBJ1-2; D unresolved. CDR1 is GTSNPN, CDR2 SVGIG, per germline (reference sequence). Trimming pared 0 bases from V and 0 bases from J, leaving 5 bases between. This CDR3 is built from 13 residues. The CDR3 DNA follows: TGTGCCTGGAGTGTAGCATCTAACTATGGCTACACCTTC. Translation: CAWSVASNYGYTF. The full variable domain, with the rest looked up from reference TRBV30 and TRBJ1-2, is SQTIHQWPATLVQPVGSPLSLECTVEGTSNPNLYWYRQAAGRGLQLLFYSVGIGQISSEVPQNLSASRPQDRQFILSSKKLLLSDSGFYLCAWSVASNYGYTFGSGTRLTVV.

The genes are TRBV4-1 and TRBJ1-2, with D hard to call. Germline V CDR1 and CDR2: MGHRA, YSYEKL. The ends were cut back, 1 base at V and 2 bases at J, with 11 bases in the middle. CDR3 length: 15 amino acids. CDR3 in DNA: TGCGCCAGCAGCCAAGTGGTAGGAAGGAACTATGGCTACACCTTC. Protein sequence: CASSQVVGRNYGYTF.

V is TRBV19 and J is TRBJ2-7, with D unclear. The CDR3 runs to 12 residues. V was trimmed by 1 base and J by 6 bases, leaving 7 bases between them. CDR1 and CDR2 from the germline V gene are LNHDA and SQIVND (reference sequence). CDR3 nucleotides: TGTGCCAGTAGTATAGTTGGCGGCGAGCAGTACTTC. Its translation is CASSIVGGEQYF.

CDR3 sequence (DNA): TGTGCCAGCAGTATGGGGACTAGCGAGGATACGCAGTATTTT. Translated: CASSMGTSEDTQYF. The V gene is TRBV6-5, the J gene TRBJ2-3; 10 nucleotides align to TRBD2. CDR1 is MNHEY and CDR2 is SVGAGI in the germline V gene. The CDR3 sequence is 14 residues long. Losses at the gene ends were 5 bases for V and 6 bases for J; bases not matched to a gene: 5.

The chain links TRBV6-6 to TRBJ1-5; D gene uncertain. Trimming took off 0 bases at V and 4 bases at J, with 7 bases between the two ends. This CDR3 spans 14 amino acids. Germline assignment: CDR1 MNHNY and CDR2 SVGAGI (reference sequence). The CDR3: CASSYSQVNQPQHF. CDR3 nucleotide sequence: TGTGCCAGCAGTTACTCCCAGGTTAATCAGCCCCAGCATTTT.

The V call is TRBV4-1, the J call TRBJ2-7; weak D call: TRBD1 (6 bases). Looked up from germline, CDR1 is MGHRA and CDR2 is YSYEKL. CDR3 length: 15 residues. Trimming took 1 base from V and 2 from J, leaving 12 bases between them. CDR3 amino acids: CASSQVFQGPYEQYF. In DNA form, the CDR3 reads TGCGCCAGCAGCCAAGTCTTCCAGGGGCCCTACGAGCAGTACTTC.

The chain joins TRBV5-1 to TRBJ1-2; 11 nucleotides match TRBD1. Germline trimming cut 4 bases from V and 6 bases from J; bases unmatched to any gene: 8. CDR3 length: 15 residues. CDR1 and CDR2 (germline): SGHRS, YFSETQ. The CDR3 loop is CASSTPDRGPNGYTF. CDR3 in DNA: TGCGCCAGCAGCACTCCGGACAGGGGGCCTAATGGCTACACCTTC.